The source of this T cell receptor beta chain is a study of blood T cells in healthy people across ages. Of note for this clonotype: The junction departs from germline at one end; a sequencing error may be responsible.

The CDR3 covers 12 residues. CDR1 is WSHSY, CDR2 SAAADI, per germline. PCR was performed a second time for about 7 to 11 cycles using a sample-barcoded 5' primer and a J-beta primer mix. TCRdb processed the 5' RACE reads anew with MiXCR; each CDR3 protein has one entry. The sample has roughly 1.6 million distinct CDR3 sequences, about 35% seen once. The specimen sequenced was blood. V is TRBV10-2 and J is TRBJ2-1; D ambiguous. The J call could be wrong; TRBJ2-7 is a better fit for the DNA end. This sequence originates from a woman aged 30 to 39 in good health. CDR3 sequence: CACSGDIYEQYF. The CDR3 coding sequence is TGCGCCTGCAGTGGCGACATCTACGAGCAGTACTTC.